What follows are 28 T cell receptor beta chains derived from one specimen sequenced in a study of CD8 T cell repertoires and HIV-1 epitope variants. Their cognate antigens are unknown. The repertoire was sequenced with immunoSEQ multiplex PCR; TCRdb's copy has only in-frame clones and lacks some. The sample yields a few thousand clones, about 70% seen once. The sequencing sample was made of cultured CD8+ T cells derived from PBMCs. These receptors all come from a male donor with HIV.

The J gene is TRBJ2-5, the V gene TRBV28, with 11 bases matching TRBD2. After removal of 8 bases from V and 3 bases from J, the junction contained 17 bases not matched to a gene. Germline-derived CDR1 and CDR2 are MDHEN and SYDVKM. This CDR3 comprises 18 residues. CDR3 loop: CASSIWTSGLPEEETQYF. The DNA for the CDR3 is TGTGCCAGCTCGATTTGGACTAGCGGGCTCCCAGAGGAAGAGACCCAGTACTTC.

The chain has TRBV7-8 and TRBJ1-2; TRBD1 aligns across 8 bases. Germline V gene data show CDR1 as SGHVS and CDR2 as FQNEAQ. The CDR3 runs to 15 residues. The V and J ends lost 1 base and 7 bases, in that order; junction bases with no gene match: 8. CDR3: CASSLGLTGEVGYTF. In DNA form, the CDR3 reads TGTGCCAGCAGCTTAGGTCTGACAGGGGAGGTTGGCTACACCTTC.

This clone was found a few times. The chain is built from TRBV2 and TRBJ2-7, with a tentative D call TRBD1 (6 bases). The V and J ends lost 6 bases and 5 bases respectively, with 14 bases between them. There are 13 residues in the CDR3. Germline CDR1 reads SNHLY; CDR2 reads FYNNEI. The DNA for the CDR3 is TGTGCCAGCAGAGGGACACCCTATAACGAGCAGTACTTC. Its translation is CASRGTPYNEQYF.

This chain connects TRBV7-8 to TRBJ2-7, with a possible D match to TRBD1 (6 bases). The CDR3 runs to 14 residues. CDR1 is SGHVS, CDR2 FQNEAQ, per germline. The V end lost 5 bases, the J end lost 0 bases, and 11 bases lay between the germline ends. The CDR3 DNA sequence: TGTGCCAGCAGCCACCGGGACAACTCCTACGAGCAGTACTTC. Its protein product is CASSHRDNSYEQYF.

This chain links TRBV5-4 with TRBJ2-7, with 11 bases identical to TRBD2. V shed 3 bases, J shed 4 bases, and the junction held 3 bases outside the gene matches. Germline CDR1 SGHNT, CDR2 YYREEE (reference sequence). The CDR3 has 14 residues. CDR3: CASSYGTSGYEQYF. CDR3 DNA: TGTGCCAGCAGCTACGGGACTAGCGGATACGAGCAGTACTTC.

The chain uses TRBV4-1 and TRBJ2-5; a weak D match, TRBD1 (5 bases). The CDR3 has 15 residues. V gave up 3 bases and J gave up 1 base, with 12 bases separating them. Germline V CDR1 and CDR2: MGHRA, YSYEKL. Written as DNA, the CDR3 is TGCGCCAGCAGCCAGTTAGACAGCGTCCAAGAGACCCAGTACTTC. It yields the protein CASSQLDSVQETQYF.

CDR3 nucleotides: TGTGCCAGCAGCCCGTGGACAGGGGACTTTCTCTACGAGCAGTACTTC. Protein sequence: CASSPWTGDFLYEQYF. The rearrangement links TRBV7-9 to TRBJ2-7, with 9 positions matching TRBD1. This CDR3 comprises 16 residues. The germline V gene has CDR1 SEHNR and CDR2 FQNEAQ (reference sequence). With 5 bases clipped from V and 3 bases from J, the junction kept 11 bases outside the gene matches.

This clone was seen more than once but under ten times. This rearrangement joins TRBV28 to TRBJ2-1; TRBD2 aligns across 8 bases. Germline V CDR1 and CDR2: MDHEN, SYDVKM. V lost 3 bases to trimming and J lost 9 bases; unmatched junction nucleotides: 7. The CDR3 sequence is 14 residues long. The CDR3 DNA reads TGTGCCAGCAGTTTTAGGGTAGCGGGGAGTGAGCAGTTCTTC. Translating gives CASSFRVAGSEQFF.

V and J are TRBV9 and TRBJ1-2; D unresolved. CDR1 and CDR2 from the germline V gene are SGDLS and YYNGEE. V was trimmed by 4 bases and J by 1 base, leaving 5 bases between them. The CDR3 totals 12 residues. CDR3 sequence reads: CASSPNNYGYTF. The CDR3 bases are TGTGCCAGCAGCCCTAATAACTATGGCTACACCTTC.

The V call is TRBV6-4, the J call TRBJ2-1, with 14 bases aligning to TRBD2. Trimming at V came to 5 bases and at J to 6 bases, leaving 3 bases not matched to a gene. The germline V gene encodes CDR1 MRHNA and CDR2 SNTAGT. CDR3 length equals 15 residues. The CDR3 nucleotides read TGTGCCAGCAGTAACGGGACTAGCGGGAGCAATGAGCAGTTCTTC. It is translated as CASSNGTSGSNEQFF.

The V gene is TRBV10-3, the J gene TRBJ2-3; D remains ambiguous. Germline assignment: CDR1 ENHRY and CDR2 SYGVKD. The V gene lost 3 bases and the J gene lost 6 bases, with 13 bases spanning the gap. The CDR3 has 14 amino acids. This CDR3 reads CAISDQTRQDTQYF. The CDR3 bases are TGTGCCATCAGTGACCAGACCAGGCAGGATACGCAGTATTTT.

The chain carries TRBV28 and TRBJ2-5; 7 bases are a match to TRBD2. This CDR3 has 15 residues. After removal of 3 bases from V and 2 bases from J, the junction contained 6 bases not matched to a gene. Germline V CDR1 and CDR2: MDHEN, SYDVKM. The CDR3 region is CASSLGWREQETQYF. As DNA, the CDR3 is TGTGCCAGCAGTTTGGGGTGGCGGGAGCAAGAGACCCAGTACTTC.

The chain joins TRBV10-3 to TRBJ1-2; weak D call: TRBD1 (6 bases). Germline CDR1 and CDR2: ENHRY and SYGVKD. Trimming removed 7 bases from V and 8 bases from J, with 17 bases in between. This CDR3 has 13 residues. The DNA of the CDR3 is TGTGCCATCATCATTCCACAGGGTAACGGCTACACCTTC. Protein product: CAIIIPQGNGYTF.

This clone is deemed large (0.1 to 1%). V is TRBV5-6 and J is TRBJ1-2; D is unresolved. V dropped 4 bases and J dropped 3 bases, with 19 bases sitting between them. In germline, CDR1 is SGHDT, CDR2 YYEEEE. The CDR3 runs to 16 residues. CDR3 region: CASSPWPVELDYGYTF. The CDR3 DNA follows: TGTGCCAGCAGCCCTTGGCCGGTAGAATTGGACTATGGCTACACCTTC.

This chain joins TRBV27 and TRBJ1-1, with TRBD1 as a possible D gene (5 bases). The germline V and J ends were trimmed by 2 bases and 5 bases, with 9 bases remaining between them. Germline V gene lookup returns CDR1 MNHEY and CDR2 SMNVEV (reference sequence). The length of the CDR3 is 13 residues. The CDR3, as DNA: TGTGCCAGCAGTTTAGGGGGAGGGACTGAAGCTTTCTTT. Translated: CASSLGGGTEAFF.

The rearrangement uses TRBV9 and TRBJ2-2; tentative D call: TRBD2 (5 bases). The CDR3 sequence is 13 residues long. Between the trimmed V and J ends, which lost 0 bases and 10 bases, there was a span of 10 bases. Germline-derived CDR1 and CDR2 are SGDLS and YYNGEE. CDR3 loop: CASSVETGLELFF. The CDR3 DNA reads as TGTGCCAGCAGCGTAGAGACGGGATTGGAGCTGTTTTTT.

The chain recombines TRBV13 with TRBJ2-7; TRBD1 aligns across 9 bases. Per the germline V gene, CDR1 is PRHDT and CDR2 is FYEKMQ (reference sequence). The CDR3 covers 15 residues. With V trimmed by 3 bases and J by 2 bases, 5 bases remained unmatched. The CDR3 DNA follows: TGTGCCAGCAGCTTCCGGGGACAGGGAGCCTACGAGCAGTACTTC. Amino acid sequence: CASSFRGQGAYEQYF.

V usage is TRBV5-2 and J usage is TRBJ2-5; TRBD2 was called by the table and not checked on the DNA. TRBV5-2 is a pseudogene segment. CDR3 size: 15 residues. CDR3: CASSSAGIDQETQYF. For the CDR3, the DNA is TGTGCCAGCAGCTCCGCCGGGATAGATCAAGAGACCCAGTACTTC.

This chain joins TRBV2 and TRBJ2-5, with 11 bases lining up with TRBD2. CDR1 is SNHLY and CDR2 is FYNNEI in the germline V gene. This CDR3 is built from 15 residues. J lost 2 bases, V lost 6 bases, and 5 bases had no gene match. As DNA, the CDR3 is TGTGCCAGCAGGAGACTAGCGGGGTCACAAGAGACCCAGTACTTC. Its translation: CASRRLAGSQETQYF.

This clone has a handful of counts. V is TRBV6-1 and J is TRBJ2-7; TRBD1 matches 9 bases. Germline V gene sequence: CDR1 MNHNS, CDR2 SASEGT. V lost 4 bases and J lost 5; bases outside the gene matches: 9. The CDR3 sequence is 15 residues long. The CDR3 DNA is TGTGCCAGCAGTGCCCGGGACAGGGTTAACCACGAGCAGTACTTC. This translates into CASSARDRVNHEQYF.

The rearrangement uses TRBV10-1 and TRBJ2-1; possibly TRBD2 for D (7 bases). The CDR3 consists of 17 residues. Germline V gene data show CDR1 as WNHNN and CDR2 as SYGVQD (reference sequence). The germline V and J ends were trimmed by 3 bases and 9 bases, with 24 bases remaining between them. CDR3 protein: CASSDKGRGGVHGEQFF. The CDR3 nucleotides are TGCGCCAGCAGTGACAAGGGGAGGGGGGGGGTTCATGGTGAGCAGTTCTTC.

The chain combines TRBV6-5 with TRBJ2-7; D might be TRBD1 (6 bases). V was shortened by 2 bases and J by 6 bases, with 17 bases between the two germline ends. Germline CDR1 is MNHEY and CDR2 is SVGAGI. The CDR3 spans 15 residues. Here the CDR3 DNA reads TGTGCCAGCAGTTACACGCAACAGGGAAGTAGCGAGCAGTACTTC. This gives the protein CASSYTQQGSSEQYF.

Here the CDR3 reads CASRAQGNTEAFF. CDR3 nucleotide sequence: TGTGCCAGCAGAGCCCAGGGGAACACTGAAGCTTTCTTT. The chain combines TRBV6-5 with TRBJ1-1, with D maybe TRBD1 (5 bases). V shed 6 bases and J shed 1 base, with 9 bases lying between them. Germline V gene data show CDR1 as MNHEY and CDR2 as SVGAGI. This CDR3 has 13 amino acids.

V and J are TRBV14 and TRBJ2-7, with TRBD1 as a possible D gene (6 bases). Between the trimmed V and J ends, which lost 0 bases and 4 bases, there was a span of 10 bases. The V gene's germline CDR1 is SGHDN and CDR2 FVKESK. The CDR3 runs 14 residues. The CDR3 nucleotides are TGTGCCAGCAGCCAAGAAGGGCAGGGGTACGAGCAGTACTTC. Translated: CASSQEGQGYEQYF. Full variable domain (missing parts from reference TRBV14 and TRBJ2-7): EAGVTQFPSHSVIEKGQTVTLRCDPISGHDNLYWYRRVMGKEIKFLLHFVKESKQDESGMPNNRFLAERTGGTYSTLKVQPAELEDSGVYFCASSQEGQGYEQYFGPGTRLTVT.

The rearrangement joins TRBV5-6 to TRBJ2-7, with 7 positions matching TRBD1. Germline V gene data show CDR1 as SGHDT and CDR2 as YYEEEE. The CDR3 contains 14 residues. Trimming cost V 6 bases and J 4 bases; bases outside gene matches: 10. The CDR3 bases are TGTGCCAGCACTCTGGGGGACAGCGAATACGAGCAGTACTTC. Its translation is CASTLGDSEYEQYF.

The chain couples TRBV6-1 to TRBJ2-7; D unresolved. The V gene lost 5 bases and the J gene lost 4 bases, with 9 bases spanning the gap. The V gene's germline CDR1 is MNHNS and CDR2 SASEGT. The CDR3 is 12 amino acids. CDR3 sequence reads: CASSPTDYEQYF. CDR3 nucleotides: TGTGCCAGCAGTCCGACTGATTACGAGCAGTACTTC.

The chain joins TRBV19 to TRBJ1-1, with TRBD1 matching 9 bases. The V segment lost 5 bases and the J segment 3 bases; nucleotides outside the gene matches: 13. Germline V CDR1 and CDR2: LNHDA, SQIVND (reference sequence). There are 17 residues in the CDR3. The CDR3 is CASSPGQGPYGDTEAFF. The CDR3 DNA reads as TGTGCCAGTAGTCCGGGACAGGGACCATATGGGGACACTGAAGCTTTCTTT.

The rearrangement uses TRBV5-1 and TRBJ1-2; D perhaps matches TRBD1 (5 bases). CDR1 SGHRS and CDR2 YFSETQ come from the germline V gene. The length of the CDR3 is 14 residues. Trimming shortened V by 3 bases and J by 3 bases, and 12 bases separated the two germline ends. The CDR3 protein is CASSWEQDDYGYTF. In DNA form, the CDR3 reads TGCGCCAGCAGCTGGGAACAGGACGACTATGGCTACACCTTC.